This T cell receptor (beta chain) was captured in a study of shared clonotypes between healthy human individuals (dated by TCRdb to 2020 to 2021). Regarding the research as a whole: Three men and a couple of women, aged 18 to 49 years, made up the cohort. To estimate repertoire size and how much clonotypes are shared between individuals, the study performed deep sequencing of blood TCR repertoires from roughly five healthy adults. Each donor's leukapheresis produced roughly between roughly 0.85 and 10 billion PBMCs. Different laboratories and diverse techniques were used to prepare libraries and sequence TCR repertoires, to increase sequencing depth and limit assay-specific biases. For each donor, CD4 naive and CD4 memory were each given three plates, CD8 naive was given two plates, and CD8 memory was given one plate.

CDR1 and CDR2 are drawn from the germline V gene: SGHDT, YYEEEE. From cysteine to phenylalanine, the CDR3 is 14 amino acids long. The kept DNA is CDR3 alone, 42 bases in frame from the first base. To note about this clone: What this receptor recognizes is not known. No qualities accompany the bases; no much larger clone lies one base away.

Results and caveats for the whole study, not just this receptor: Sampling was restricted to blood, and TCR repertoires in tissues likely differ from the TCR repertoires found in blood. When a handful of donors were compared, the shared fraction of clonotypes was about 5.5% for naive CD4, over 3% for naive CD8, 2% to 2.5% for memory CD4, and around 0.4% for memory CD8. The small number of donors limited the genetic and exposure-history diversity represented. Rarefaction of sorted-subset datasets indicated incomplete sequencing despite the large sequencing depth. Compared with non-shared clonotypes, clonotypes shared by all four sorted-subset donors had higher generation probabilities. Estimated clonotype richness was generally larger for naive than for memory subsets. Based on pairwise subsampling, the degree of clonotype sharing among donors was expected to be affected by sequencing depth.

The donors were healthy, HIV-negative adults who had no recently reported acute infections or vaccinations. Every donor was a Caucasian adult residing in Nashville, Tennessee, USA. CD4+ T cells were enriched by magnetic negative selection, after which naive cells were positively selected on CD45RA and the negative fraction was taken as the memory subset. Blood was obtained by leukapheresis, after which PBMCs were separated by Ficoll-Histopaque density gradient centrifugation and cryopreserved in liquid nitrogen vapor phase. Analytical flow cytometry was used to check the purity and quantity of every magnetically sorted T cell population. From each sorted fraction, genomic DNA was isolated and quantified by UV absorbance on a Nanodrop 2000c. Using the deep immunoSEQ assay, TCR CDR3 regions were amplified from genomic DNA by multiplex PCR. For each cell subset, the extracted genomic DNA was distributed evenly across all wells of several immunoSEQ 96-well plates, and each plate served as one replicate. For sorted subsets, each replicate PCR was loaded with approximately 200 ng genomic DNA, equivalent to approximately 27,000 T cell genomes. Purified libraries were measured with a Qubit 3.0 fluorometer, size-checked on a Bioanalyzer 2100, and measured again with the KAPA Library Quantification kit. Every immunoSEQ 96-well plate was sequenced on a dedicated single-read 150-cycle Illumina NextSeq 550 flow cell. In the authors' own workflow: Because only junctional sequences without quality scores were contained in the immunoSEQ output, filtering matching that applied to full-length reads could not be performed. To assign V/J genes and CDR3, sequences were annotated against IMGT germline references using PyIR, a Python wrapper for IgBLAST v1.9. Reads with weak V/J assignments (E-value above 1e-6), missing CDR3, stop codons, out-of-frame junctions, or ambiguous translated residues were removed. V3J clonotypes were defined as sequences sharing an identical inferred V gene, J gene, and CDR3 amino acid sequence. The percentage overlap between two repertoires was calculated by dividing the number of shared unique clonotypes by the size of the smaller repertoire. Three approaches were used to assess repertoire richness: RTK rarefaction, the Chao1 estimator, and Recon v2.1 estimates of unobserved clonotypes. For all TCRbeta clonotypes obtained by the gDNA method from a handful of donors, generation probabilities were computed with OLGA. Held by TCRdb, this immuneACCESS table contains in-frame sequences only and omits some clones. Under half of the omission traces to an unresolved V gene where checked; the cause of the rest is unknown. Clonal size and the V and J genes are those of that table, whereas D and trimming came from the DNA. Recorded for this sample are millions of clones; about 92% of them occurred a single time. Clones ranked in the top ten supply about 0.13% of the sample.

Rearrangement joined TRBV5-6 to TRBJ2-5; 7 of the junction bases match TRBD1. The J call may be in error: the DNA end matches TRBJ2-7 better. Sequenced input: naive CD4+ T cells sorted from blood. The cell subset or site label on this specimen signifies: CD45RA+ positively selected. This TCR was recovered from a man younger than 35 in good health. The CDR3: CASSLEAGGYEQYF. The sequenced DNA: TGTGCCAGCAGCTTGGAGGCAGGGGGCTACGAGCAGTACTTC.